This TCR beta chain is from a study of blood T cell repertoires in COVID-19. Overall study: From T cells, B-cell-depleted T cells, or PBMCs came the material, which was cDNA or gDNA.

The protocol was immunoSEQ multiplex PCR, while the TCRdb copy is restricted to in-frame clones and leaves out a portion. The sample shows 310,000 or so clones, almost 90% of them seen only once. The CDR3 consists of 14 residues. Germline V gene lookup returns CDR1 MNHEY and CDR2 SMNVEV (reference sequence). The junction had 5 bases not matched to a gene; V was cut back by 6 bases and J by 3 bases. The chain has TRBV27 and TRBJ2-7, with 10 positions matching TRBD1. The receptor's source is a woman aged 18-35 years with acute COVID-19. Sequencing was carried out using PBMCs or T cells enriched from blood (not recorded which). This chain's CDR3 is CASSPGQGFYEQYF. The CDR3 bases are TGTGCCAGCAGCCCGGGACAGGGGTTCTACGAGCAGTACTTC.